The T cell receptor beta chain described here comes from a study of T cell changes during pregnancy in multiple sclerosis. The data were produced by immunoSEQ multiplex PCR, yet TCRdb's version contains in-frame clones alone and is incomplete. There are about 43,000 clones in the sample; approximately 91% occur only once, and about 1.5% lies in the top ten. Concerning this clone itself: At one end the junction does not follow the germline gene, possibly because of a read error. Other DNA sequences in this sample translate to the same CDR3.

Germline V lookup: CDR1 SSHAT, CDR2 FNYEAQ (reference sequence). The CDR3 is 15 amino acids. The chain joins TRBV7-7 to TRBJ2-2, with D possibly being TRBD1 or TRBD2 (5 bases each). Sequences were obtained from PBMCs (not recorded whether the cells were cultured). The clonotype originates from a female donor with multiple sclerosis, enrolled in a pregnancy study. The CDR3 bases are TGTGCTAGCAGCCTAGCAGGGTCGGGCACCGGGGAGCTGTTTTTT. Its translation: CASSLAGSGTGELFF. Supplemented by reference TRBV7-7 and TRBJ2-2, the full variable domain reads GAGVSQSPRYKVTKRGQDVTLRCDPISSHATLYWYQQALGQGPEFLTYFNYEAQPDKSGLPSDRFSAERPEGSISTLTIQRTEQRDSAMYRCASSLAGSGTGELFFGEGSRLTVL.